This T cell receptor (beta chain) was captured by sequencing in a study of shared clonotypes between healthy human individuals. Profiling relied on immunoSEQ multiplex PCR, and the TCRdb table lists in-frame clones only, not all of them. This table has roughly 720,000 clones, 90% appearing once. The V end lost 0 bases, the J end lost 8 bases, and 13 bases lay between the germline ends. The CDR3 consists of 13 residues. Per germline, CDR1 GTSNPN and CDR2 SVGIG (reference sequence). Study-level points and caveats: Relative to clonotypes present in all four donors, those not shared had lower generation probabilities. With few donors, the genetic and exposure-history diversity represented was limited. Between a handful of donors, naive CD4 clonotypes were shared at a level of approximately 5%.

This clone was recorded once. Its target is unknown. V and J are TRBV30 and TRBJ1-2, with D possibly TRBD1 on 5 matching bases. Sequences were obtained from memory CD8+ T cells from PBMCs. The sample's subset: CD45RO+ cells pooled with CCR7-negative TemRA cells. This sequence was found in a man between 18 and 35 years old in good health. Some clones in this sample may be carry-over from other donors' samples. In DNA, the CDR3 is TGTGCCTGGAGTGTAGTCGGGGGAGGGGGCTACACCTTC. It encodes CAWSVVGGGGYTF.